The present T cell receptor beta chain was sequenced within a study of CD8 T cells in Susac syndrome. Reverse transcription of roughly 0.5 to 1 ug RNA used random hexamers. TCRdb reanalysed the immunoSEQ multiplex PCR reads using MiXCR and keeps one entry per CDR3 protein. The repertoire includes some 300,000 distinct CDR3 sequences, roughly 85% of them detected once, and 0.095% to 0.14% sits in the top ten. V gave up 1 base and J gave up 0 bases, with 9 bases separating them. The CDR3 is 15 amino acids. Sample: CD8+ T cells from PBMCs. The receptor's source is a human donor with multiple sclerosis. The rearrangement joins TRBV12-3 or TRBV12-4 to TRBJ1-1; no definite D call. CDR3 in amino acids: CASSLDGTLNTEAFF. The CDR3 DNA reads TGTGCCAGCAGTTTAGACGGAACCCTGAACACTGAAGCTTTCTTT.